This TCR beta chain was documented in a study of shared clonotypes between healthy human individuals. Profiling relied on immunoSEQ multiplex PCR, and the TCRdb table lists in-frame clones only, not all of them. The table includes 90,000 to 150,000 clones, 68% detected once. Germline assignment: CDR1 SGHVS and CDR2 FQNEAQ. Trimming stripped 2 bases from V and 4 bases from J, with 6 bases between. The CDR3 sequence is 12 residues long. Sequencing was performed on memory CD8+ T cells sorted from blood. Subset here: CD45RO+ cells pooled with CCR7-negative TemRA cells. The gene calls are TRBV7-8 and TRBJ2-7; D is unresolved. The clonotype was recovered from a woman under 40 in good health. The CDR3 is CASSLHYYEQYF. The CDR3 nucleotides are TGTGCCAGCAGCTTACACTATTACGAGCAGTACTTC.